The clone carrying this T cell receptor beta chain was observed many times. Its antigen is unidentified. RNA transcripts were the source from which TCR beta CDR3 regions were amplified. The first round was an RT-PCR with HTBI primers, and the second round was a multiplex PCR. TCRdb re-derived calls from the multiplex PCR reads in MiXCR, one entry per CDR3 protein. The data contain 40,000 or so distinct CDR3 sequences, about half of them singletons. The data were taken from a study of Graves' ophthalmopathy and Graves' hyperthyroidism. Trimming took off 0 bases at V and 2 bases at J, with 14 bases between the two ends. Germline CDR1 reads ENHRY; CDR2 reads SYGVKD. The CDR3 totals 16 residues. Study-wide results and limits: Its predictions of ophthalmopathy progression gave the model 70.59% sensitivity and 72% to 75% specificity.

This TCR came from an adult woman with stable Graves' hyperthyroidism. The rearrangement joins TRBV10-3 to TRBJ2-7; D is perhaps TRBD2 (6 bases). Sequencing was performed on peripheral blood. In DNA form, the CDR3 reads TGTGCCATCAGTGAGTCGACTCGGCTAGCGACCTACGAGCAGTACTTC. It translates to CAISESTRLATYEQYF.